The rows below give T cell receptor beta chains drawn from one sample of a study of glioma-infiltrating T cells. A single record per CDR3 protein comes from TCRdb applying MiXCR to the multiplex PCR reads. The data hold more than 110,000 distinct CDR3 sequences, with roughly two fifths observed a single time. Sequencing used glioma tissue, nonneoplastic brain tissue, or PBMCs (not recorded which). All receptors come from a human donor with low-grade glioma or glioblastoma, undergoing nonglioma brain surgery, or in good health (not recorded which). CDR3s include the opening cysteine and the closing phenylalanine or tryptophan. D genes are given only for firm matches. Clone size appears in some rows only: once, few, many, or a class for an expanded clone.

clone_size	v_call	d_call	j_call	cdr3_nt	cdr3_aa
.	TRBV4-3	.	TRBJ2-3	TGCGCCAGCAGCCAGACCTACACTTCTGGCACAGATACGCAGTATTTT	CASSQTYTSGTDTQYF
.	TRBV20-1	.	TRBJ2-3	TGCAGTGATGAGGAGGGAAACCTGGGAGATACGCAGTATTTT	CSDEEGNLGDTQYF
few	TRBV6-1	.	TRBJ1-1	TGTGCCAGCAGAGGGAACACTGAAGCTTTCTTT	CASRGNTEAFF
.	TRBV20-1	.	TRBJ2-1	TGCAGTGCTAGGAGCAACTACGGCAATGAGCAGTTCTTC	CSARSNYGNEQFF
few	TRBV19	.	TRBJ2-1	TGTGCCAGTATGAGAACAGCACTTAACAATGAGCAGTTCTTC	CASMRTALNNEQFF
.	TRBV28	TRBD2	TRBJ2-5	TGTGCCAGCAGTAGTACGACTAGCGGGATAAAGGAGACCCAGTACTTC	CASSSTTSGIKETQYF
many	TRBV4-3	.	TRBJ2-7	TGCGCCAGCAGCCAAGAATGGAGGTCCTACGAGCAGTACTTC	CASSQEWRSYEQYF
few	TRBV20-1	.	TRBJ1-1	TGCAGTGCTACCAAGTCGCCTTTGAACACTGAAGCTTTCTTT	CSATKSPLNTEAFF
.	TRBV7-2	.	TRBJ2-7	TGTGCCAGCAGCTTATCCCGGGCCTCGAGCTCCTACGAGCAGTACTTC	CASSLSRASSSYEQYF
.	TRBV28	TRBD2	TRBJ2-3	TGTGCCGGCACTTATACCTCCGGGACTAGCGGCACAGATACGCAGTATTTT	CAGTYTSGTSGTDTQYF
.	TRBV6-1	TRBD1	TRBJ2-1	TGTGCCAGCAGTGGGACAGGGGTTGTTGAGCAGTTCTTC	CASSGTGVVEQFF
few	TRBV4-1	TRBD2	TRBJ2-1	TGCGCCAGCAGCCAAGGACTAGCGGGGGGGCATGAGCAGTTCTTC	CASSQGLAGGHEQFF
.	TRBV7-9	.	TRBJ1-1	TGTGCCAGCAGCAAGAGTTTGAACACTGAAGCTTTCTTT	CASSKSLNTEAFF
.	TRBV4-1	.	TRBJ1-1	TGCGCCAGCAGCCACTTCTCAGGGGTGAACACTGAAGCTTTCTTT	CASSHFSGVNTEAFF
.	TRBV4-1	TRBD1	TRBJ2-3	TGCGCCAGCAGCCAAGAACAGGGGGCCCACACAGATACGCAGTATTTT	CASSQEQGAHTDTQYF
.	TRBV2	.	TRBJ1-5	TGTGCCAGCAGGTCCGCGGGGGGCAACAATCAGCCCCAGCATTTT	CASRSAGGNNQPQHF
once	TRBV20-1	TRBD2	TRBJ2-5	TGCAGTGCTACTAATCCGACTAGCGGGCAAGGGGGAGAGACCCAGTACTTC	CSATNPTSGQGGETQYF
few	TRBV29-1	.	TRBJ1-2	TGCAGCGTTGTAGCTAACTATGGCTACACCTTC	CSVVANYGYTF
.	TRBV6-1	TRBD2	TRBJ2-1	TGTGCCAGCAGAAAGACTAGCGGGGCCCTGGAGAAGCAGTTCTTC	CASRKTSGALEKQFF
.	TRBV11-1	.	TRBJ2-2	TGTGCCAGCAGCTTGTATTGGGTCGGGGAGCTGTTTTTT	CASSLYWVGELFF
.	TRBV7-6	.	TRBJ2-7	TGTGCCAGCAGCAACGGACGGAAGACCGAGCAGTACTTC	CASSNGRKTEQYF
few	TRBV10-3	TRBD2	TRBJ2-1	TGTGCCATCAGACTAGCGGGGCGTTACAATGAGCAGTTCTTC	CAIRLAGRYNEQFF
.	TRBV6-1	.	TRBJ1-3	TGTGCCAGCAGTTCTCGGAGCTCTGGAAACACCATATATTTT	CASSSRSSGNTIYF
.	TRBV3-1	.	TRBJ2-5	TGTGCCAGCAGCCTTTCTAGGTGGGAGACCCAGTACTTC	CASSLSRWETQYF
many	TRBV20-1	TRBD1	TRBJ2-3	TGCAGTGCTAGAGATTTTCAGGGGGCAGGGGATACGCAGTATTTT	CSARDFQGAGDTQYF